Below are 20 T cell receptor beta chains sequenced from a single sample in a study of blood T cell repertoires in COVID-19. Clones were sequenced by immunoSEQ multiplex PCR, and TCRdb holds only the in-frame ones, with some missing. The profile shows about 340,000 clones, approximately 90% of them singletons. Sequencing used peripheral blood. All receptors come from a woman under 30 who had recovered from COVID-19.

V usage is TRBV18 and J usage is TRBJ1-1, with 7 positions matching TRBD1. Trimming at V came to 1 base and at J to 4 bases, leaving 9 bases not matched to a gene. Per germline, CDR1 KGHSH and CDR2 LQKENI. The CDR3 totals 16 residues. The CDR3 nucleotides read TGTGCCAGCTCACCACAGGGGGCCTCGGATGCCACTGAAGCTTTCTTT. It encodes CASSPQGASDATEAFF.

This clone was counted a few times. V usage is TRBV24-1 and J usage is TRBJ1-1, with TRBD1 matching 7 bases. The CDR3 is 15 amino acids. Germline CDR1 is KGHDR and CDR2 is SFDVKD. Losses at the gene ends were 7 bases for V and 1 base for J; bases not matched to a gene: 8. The CDR3: CATSATGTANTEAFF. CDR3 sequence (DNA): TGTGCCACCAGCGCGACCGGGACAGCGAACACTGAAGCTTTCTTT.

The chain employs TRBV10-3 and TRBJ1-1; 7 bases are a match to TRBD1. The CDR3 consists of 13 residues. The V gene's germline CDR1 is ENHRY and CDR2 SYGVKD. V gave up 4 bases and J gave up 4 bases; unmatched junction bases: 3. The CDR3 spells CAISGTGATEAFF. CDR3 nucleotides: TGTGCCATCAGTGGAACAGGGGCCACTGAAGCTTTCTTT.

This chain joins TRBV29-1 and TRBJ2-3; perhaps TRBD1 as D (6 bases). Germline V gene lookup returns CDR1 SQVTM and CDR2 ANQGSEA. The V end was cut by 3 bases, the J end by 1 base, with 26 bases between. The CDR3 is made up of 19 amino acids. The CDR3 coding sequence is TGCAGCGTTGAGACAGGCCCCAGGCTAACCCAGCCCGGCACAGATACGCAGTATTTT. This gives the protein CSVETGPRLTQPGTDTQYF.

The J gene is TRBJ2-2, the V gene TRBV15; the D gene is possibly TRBD1 (5 bases). V was clipped by 0 bases and J by 13 bases, with 12 bases between them. The germline V gene has CDR1 LNHNV and CDR2 YYDKDF (reference sequence). The CDR3 runs 13 residues. The CDR3 is CATSRDGPGWLFF. DNA for the CDR3: TGTGCCACCAGCAGAGATGGGCCAGGGTGGCTGTTTTTT.

This clone was recorded only once. This chain links TRBV20-1 with TRBJ1-5, with D unclear. V lost 3 bases, J lost 3 bases, and 9 bases lay in between. Germline loops: CDR1 DFQATT, CDR2 SNEGSKA (reference sequence). This CDR3 comprises 13 residues. CDR3 residues: CSASGGYNQPQHF. CDR3 DNA: TGCAGTGCTAGTGGCGGATACAATCAGCCCCAGCATTTT.

The chain combines TRBV29-1 with TRBJ1-1, with D hard to call. The germline V and J ends were trimmed by 6 bases and 0 bases, with 11 bases remaining between them. Germline CDR1 is SQVTM and CDR2 is ANQGSEA. This CDR3 is built from 13 residues. The CDR3 region has the DNA TGCAGCGTAGATACATACATGAACACTGAAGCTTTCTTT. Translating gives CSVDTYMNTEAFF.

This clone was detected only a few times. The chain has TRBV6-1 and TRBJ2-3; 7 positions match TRBD2. V lost 4 bases and J lost 0; bases outside the gene matches: 7. Germline CDR1 reads MNHNS; CDR2 reads SASEGT. CDR3 length: 16 amino acids. In nucleotides, the CDR3 is TGTGCCAGCAGTGGCCTGGCGGGGGACAGCACAGATACGCAGTATTTT. Encoded protein: CASSGLAGDSTDTQYF.

J is TRBJ1-1 and V is TRBV7-9, with 7 bases fitting TRBD1. Germline CDR1 SEHNR, CDR2 FQNEAQ (reference sequence). With 5 bases clipped from V and 4 bases from J, the junction kept 7 bases outside the gene matches. The CDR3 has 14 residues. The DNA for the CDR3 is TGTGCCAGCAGCCCGGTTCAGGGGGGCACTGAAGCTTTCTTT. Amino acid sequence: CASSPVQGGTEAFF.

V and J are TRBV7-8 and TRBJ1-3; D uncertain. Deletions cut 5 bases from V and 0 bases from J, with 20 bases between. The CDR3 runs to 18 residues. Germline V gene sequence: CDR1 SGHVS, CDR2 FQNEAQ. The CDR3 is CASSLLTRTPSSGNTIYF. The CDR3 DNA reads as TGTGCCAGCAGCCTGTTAACGAGGACTCCTAGCTCTGGAAACACCATATATTTT.

The chain combines TRBV3-1 (or the pseudogene TRBV3-2) with TRBJ2-1; a weak D match, TRBD2 (5 bases). The CDR3 spans 14 residues. Germline V gene sequence: CDR1 LGHDT, CDR2 YNNKEL (reference sequence). Between the trimmed V and J ends, which lost 0 bases and 6 bases, there was a span of 9 bases. The CDR3, as DNA: TGTGCCAGCAGCCAAGATCTAGCAACCAATGAGCAGTTCTTC. It is translated as CASSQDLATNEQFF.

The chain employs TRBV7-9 and TRBJ2-1; 7 bases are shared with TRBD2. This CDR3 is built from 17 residues. With V trimmed by 3 bases and J by 6 bases, 14 bases remained unmatched. Per the germline V gene, CDR1 is SEHNR and CDR2 is FQNEAQ (reference sequence). CDR3 DNA: TGTGCCAGCAGCTTTGATGCGGGAGTAAGGTTACCCAATGAGCAGTTCTTC. As protein: CASSFDAGVRLPNEQFF.

V gene TRBV6-2 or TRBV6-3 combines with J gene TRBJ2-5; perhaps TRBD1 as D (5 bases). CDR3 size: 15 residues. The V end was cut by 5 bases, the J end by 0 bases, with 13 bases between. Germline V gene data show CDR1 as MNHEY and CDR2 as SVGEGT. For the CDR3, the DNA is TGTGCCAGCAGTAAACGACAGATGTACCAAGAGACCCAGTACTTC. Translation: CASSKRQMYQETQYF.

The chain uses TRBV5-1 and TRBJ2-1; 8 bases are a match to TRBD2. The V and J ends lost 7 bases and 7 bases, in that order; junction bases with no gene match: 10. CDR3 length equals 14 residues. Germline CDR1 and CDR2: SGHRS and YFSETQ. The CDR3 here is CASSGMTSANEQFF. The CDR3 DNA reads TGCGCCAGCTCCGGAATGACTAGCGCGAATGAGCAGTTCTTC.

The chain has TRBV5-1 and TRBJ2-1; TRBD1 might be the D (6 bases). This CDR3 is 17 amino acids long. The germline V gene has CDR1 SGHRS and CDR2 YFSETQ. Trimming took off 3 bases at V and 0 bases at J, with 16 bases between the two ends. The CDR3 region is CASSSTVGASSYNEQFF. As DNA, the CDR3 is TGCGCCAGCAGCTCCACTGTGGGGGCGAGCTCCTACAATGAGCAGTTCTTC.

The CDR3 spells CASSNRLAGGSYNEQFF. CDR3 DNA: TGTGCCAGTAGTAATCGTCTAGCGGGAGGGTCCTACAATGAGCAGTTCTTC. This chain connects TRBV19 to TRBJ2-1; 12 bases are shared with TRBD2. Trimming took 4 bases from V and 1 from J; bases not matched to a gene: 5. Germline V CDR1 and CDR2: LNHDA, SQIVND (reference sequence). The CDR3 loop spans 17 amino acids.

This clone came up once. This sequence joins TRBV12-3 or TRBV12-4 and TRBJ2-2; no firm D call. Between the trimmed V and J ends, which lost 7 bases and 2 bases, there was a span of 5 bases. This CDR3 region has 12 residues. The CDR3 sequence is CASTRNTGELFF. CDR3 nucleotides: TGTGCCAGCACCAGAAACACCGGGGAGCTGTTTTTT.

This clone occurred a few times. The chain couples TRBV5-4 to TRBJ2-2; D ambiguous. The CDR3 is 12 amino acids. Deletions cut 4 bases from V and 6 bases from J, with 7 bases between. Germline CDR1 SGHNT, CDR2 YYREEE (reference sequence). CDR3 coding DNA: TGTGCCAGCAGCCTGACACCCGGGGAGCTGTTTTTT. Translation: CASSLTPGELFF.

The rearrangement links TRBV6-5 to TRBJ2-6; D may be TRBD2 (6 bases). Looked up from germline, CDR1 is MNHEY and CDR2 is SVGAGI. This CDR3 comprises 14 residues. Deletions cut 8 bases from V and 1 base from J, with 9 bases between. In DNA form, the CDR3 reads TGTGCCAGCCGGCGGGGTTCTGGGGCCAACGTCCTGACTTTC. Encoded protein: CASRRGSGANVLTF.

The chain joins TRBV14 to TRBJ1-2; 9 nucleotides match TRBD1. CDR1 is SGHDN, CDR2 FVKESK, per germline. The CDR3 contains 12 residues. The J segment lost 8 bases and the V segment lost 10 bases, leaving 8 bases of the junction unmatched. The CDR3, as DNA: TGTGCCATCCACCGTGGGACAGGGGGCTACACCTTC. Encoded protein: CAIHRGTGGYTF.